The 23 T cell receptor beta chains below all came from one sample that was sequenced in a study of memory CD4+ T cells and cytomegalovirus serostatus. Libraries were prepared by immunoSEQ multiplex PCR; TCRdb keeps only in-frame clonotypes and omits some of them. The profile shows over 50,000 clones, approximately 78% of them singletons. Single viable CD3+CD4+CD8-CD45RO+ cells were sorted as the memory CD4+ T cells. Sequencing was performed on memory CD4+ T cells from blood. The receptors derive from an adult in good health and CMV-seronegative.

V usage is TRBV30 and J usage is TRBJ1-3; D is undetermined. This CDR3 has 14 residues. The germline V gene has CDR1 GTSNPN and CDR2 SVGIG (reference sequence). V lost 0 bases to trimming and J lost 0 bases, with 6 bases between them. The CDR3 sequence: CAWSVLHSGNTIYF. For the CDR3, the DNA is TGTGCCTGGAGTGTACTGCACTCTGGAAACACCATATATTTT.

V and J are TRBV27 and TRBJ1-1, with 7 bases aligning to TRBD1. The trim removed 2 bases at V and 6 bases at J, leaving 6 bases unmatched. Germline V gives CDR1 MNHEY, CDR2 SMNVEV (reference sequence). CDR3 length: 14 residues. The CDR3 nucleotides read TGTGCCAGCAGTTTAAGGGGGCCGGGAGCTGAAGCTTTCTTT. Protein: CASSLRGPGAEAFF.

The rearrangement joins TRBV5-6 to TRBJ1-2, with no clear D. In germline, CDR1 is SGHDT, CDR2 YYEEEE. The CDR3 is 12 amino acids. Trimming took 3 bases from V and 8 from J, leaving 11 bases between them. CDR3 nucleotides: TGTGCCAGCAGCTGGTGGGGAAAAGGCTACACCTTC. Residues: CASSWWGKGYTF.

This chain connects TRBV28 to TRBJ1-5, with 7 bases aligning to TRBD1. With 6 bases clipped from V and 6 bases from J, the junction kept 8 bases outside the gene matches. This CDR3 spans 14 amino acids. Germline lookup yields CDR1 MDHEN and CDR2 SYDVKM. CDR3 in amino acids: CASRNDRAGQPQHF. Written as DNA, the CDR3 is TGTGCCAGCAGAAATGACAGGGCGGGTCAGCCCCAGCATTTT. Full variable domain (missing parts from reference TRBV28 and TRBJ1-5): DVKVTQSSRYLVKRTGEKVFLECVQDMDHENMFWYRQDPGLGLRLIYFSYDVKMKEKGDIPEGYSVSREKKERFSLILESASTNQTSMYLCASRNDRAGQPQHFGDGTRLSIL.

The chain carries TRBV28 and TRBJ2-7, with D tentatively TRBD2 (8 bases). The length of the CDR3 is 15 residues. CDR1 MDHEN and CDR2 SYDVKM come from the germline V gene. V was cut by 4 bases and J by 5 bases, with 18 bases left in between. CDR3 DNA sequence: TGTGCCAGCAGTTCGAGAAGTAGCGGGACAGACGAGCAGTACTTC. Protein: CASSSRSSGTDEQYF. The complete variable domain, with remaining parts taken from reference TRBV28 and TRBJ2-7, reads DVKVTQSSRYLVKRTGEKVFLECVQDMDHENMFWYRQDPGLGLRLIYFSYDVKMKEKGDIPEGYSVSREKKERFSLILESASTNQTSMYLCASSSRSSGTDEQYFGPGTRLTVT.

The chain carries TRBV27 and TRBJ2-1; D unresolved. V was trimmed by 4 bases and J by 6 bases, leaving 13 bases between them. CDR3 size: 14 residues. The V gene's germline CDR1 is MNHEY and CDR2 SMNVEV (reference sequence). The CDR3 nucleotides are TGTGCCAGCAGTTCCAAAGCCGTGGGCAATGAGCAGTTCTTC. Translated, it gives CASSSKAVGNEQFF.

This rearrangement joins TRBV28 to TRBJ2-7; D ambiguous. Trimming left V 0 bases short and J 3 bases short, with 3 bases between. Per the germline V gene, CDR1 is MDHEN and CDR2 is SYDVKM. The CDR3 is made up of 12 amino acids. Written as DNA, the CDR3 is TGTGCCAGCAGTTTATGGGGCTACGAGCAGTACTTC. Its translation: CASSLWGYEQYF. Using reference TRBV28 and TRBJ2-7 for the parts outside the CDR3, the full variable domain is DVKVTQSSRYLVKRTGEKVFLECVQDMDHENMFWYRQDPGLGLRLIYFSYDVKMKEKGDIPEGYSVSREKKERFSLILESASTNQTSMYLCASSLWGYEQYFGPGTRLTVT.

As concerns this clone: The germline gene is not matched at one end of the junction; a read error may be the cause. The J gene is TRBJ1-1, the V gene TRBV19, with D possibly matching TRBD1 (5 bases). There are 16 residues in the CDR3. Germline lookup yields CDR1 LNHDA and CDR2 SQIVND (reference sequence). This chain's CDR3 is CASSISRRVGLPDAFF. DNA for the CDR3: TGTGCCAGTAGTATATCCCGACGGGTGGGACTTCCTGACGCTTTCTTT.

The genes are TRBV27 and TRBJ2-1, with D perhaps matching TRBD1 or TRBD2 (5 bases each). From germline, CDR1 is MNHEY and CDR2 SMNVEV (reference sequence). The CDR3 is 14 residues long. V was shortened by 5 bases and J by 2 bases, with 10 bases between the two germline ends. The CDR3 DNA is TGTGCCAGCAGTCGCCGGGACCCCTACAATGAGCAGTTCTTC. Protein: CASSRRDPYNEQFF.

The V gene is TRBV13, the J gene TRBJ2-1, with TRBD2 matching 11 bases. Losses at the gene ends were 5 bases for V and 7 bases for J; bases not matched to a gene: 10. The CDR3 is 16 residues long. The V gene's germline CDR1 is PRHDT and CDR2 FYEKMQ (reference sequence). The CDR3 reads CASSPSSGRVGNEQFF. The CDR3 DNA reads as TGTGCCAGCAGCCCGAGTAGCGGGAGGGTAGGAAATGAGCAGTTCTTC.

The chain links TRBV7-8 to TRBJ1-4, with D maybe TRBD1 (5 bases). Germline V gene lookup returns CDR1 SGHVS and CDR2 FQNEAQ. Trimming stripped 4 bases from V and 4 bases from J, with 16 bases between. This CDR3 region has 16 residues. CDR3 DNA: TGTGCCAGCAGCTCCTCAAGGAGGGGCAGTAATGAAAAACTGTTTTTT. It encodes CASSSSRRGSNEKLFF.

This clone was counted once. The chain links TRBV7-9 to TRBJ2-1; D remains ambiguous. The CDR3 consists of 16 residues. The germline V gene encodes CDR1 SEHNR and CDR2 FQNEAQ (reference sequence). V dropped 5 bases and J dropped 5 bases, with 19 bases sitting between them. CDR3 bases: TGTGCCAGCAGCCCTATACCTGGGCCCCACAACAATGAGCAGTTCTTC. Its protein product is CASSPIPGPHNNEQFF.

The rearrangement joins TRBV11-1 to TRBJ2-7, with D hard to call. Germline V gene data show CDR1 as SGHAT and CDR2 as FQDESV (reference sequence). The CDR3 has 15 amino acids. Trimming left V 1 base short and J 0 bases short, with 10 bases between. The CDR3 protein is CASSLDHGSSYEQYF. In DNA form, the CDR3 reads TGTGCCAGCAGCTTAGATCATGGTAGCTCCTACGAGCAGTACTTC. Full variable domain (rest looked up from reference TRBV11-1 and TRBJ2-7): EAEVAQSPRYKITEKSQAVAFWCDPISGHATLYWYRQILGQGPELLVQFQDESVVDDSQLPKDRFSAERLKGVDSTLKIQPAELGDSAMYLCASSLDHGSSYEQYFGPGTRLTVT.

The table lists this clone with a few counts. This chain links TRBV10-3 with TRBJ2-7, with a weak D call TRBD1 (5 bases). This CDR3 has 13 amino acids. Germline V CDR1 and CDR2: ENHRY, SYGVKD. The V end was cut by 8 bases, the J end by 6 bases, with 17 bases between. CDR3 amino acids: CAISQGAGGEQYF. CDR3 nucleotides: TGTGCCATCTCACAAGGGGCTGGCGGCGAGCAGTACTTC.

The chain's CDR3 is CASSLETEGYTIYF. DNA of the CDR3: TGTGCCAGCAGCTTAGAGACCGAGGGATACACCATATATTTT. The chain has TRBV7-6 and TRBJ1-3; D is unclear. V shed 1 base and J shed 8 bases, with 12 bases lying between them. CDR3 length: 14 residues. Germline V gene sequence: CDR1 SGHVS, CDR2 FNYEAQ.

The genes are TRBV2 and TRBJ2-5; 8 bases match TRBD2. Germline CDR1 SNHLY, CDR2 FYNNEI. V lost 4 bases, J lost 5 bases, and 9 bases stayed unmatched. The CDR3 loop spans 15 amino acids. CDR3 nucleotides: TGTGCCAGCAGTGGGGAGCGGGAGCGACGCGAGACCCAGTACTTC. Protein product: CASSGERERRETQYF.

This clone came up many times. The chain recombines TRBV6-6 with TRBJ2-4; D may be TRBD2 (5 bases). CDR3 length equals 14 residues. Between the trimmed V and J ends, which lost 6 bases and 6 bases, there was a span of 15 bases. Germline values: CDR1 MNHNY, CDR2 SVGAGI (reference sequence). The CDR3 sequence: CASRHPGVSNIQYF. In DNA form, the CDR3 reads TGTGCCAGCAGACACCCCGGGGTTTCAAACATTCAGTACTTC.

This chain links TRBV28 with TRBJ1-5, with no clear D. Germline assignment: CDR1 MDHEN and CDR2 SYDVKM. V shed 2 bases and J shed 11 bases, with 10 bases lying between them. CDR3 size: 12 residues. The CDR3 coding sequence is TGTGCCAGCAGTTTAGCCGGTAGGGCCCAGCATTTT. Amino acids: CASSLAGRAQHF.

CDR3 loop: CASRAEGGAQYF. Written as DNA, the CDR3 is TGTGCCAGCAGGGCGGAGGGCGGAGCCCAGTACTTC. The genes are TRBV6-1 and TRBJ2-5; tentative D call: TRBD2 (6 bases). The CDR3 runs 12 residues. V was pared by 6 bases and J by 9 bases, with 14 bases between. Per germline, CDR1 MNHNS and CDR2 SASEGT.

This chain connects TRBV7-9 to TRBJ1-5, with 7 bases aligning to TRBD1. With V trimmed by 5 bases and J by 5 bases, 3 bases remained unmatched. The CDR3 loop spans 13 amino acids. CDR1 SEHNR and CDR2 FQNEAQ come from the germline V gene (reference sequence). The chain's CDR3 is CASSVQGDQPQHF. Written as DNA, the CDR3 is TGTGCCAGCAGCGTCCAGGGGGATCAGCCCCAGCATTTT. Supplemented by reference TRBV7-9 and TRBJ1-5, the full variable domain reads DTGVSQNPRHKITKRGQNVTFRCDPISEHNRLYWYRQTLGQGPEFLTYFQNEAQLEKSRLLSDRFSAERPKGSFSTLEIQRTEQGDSAMYLCASSVQGDQPQHFGDGTRLSIL.

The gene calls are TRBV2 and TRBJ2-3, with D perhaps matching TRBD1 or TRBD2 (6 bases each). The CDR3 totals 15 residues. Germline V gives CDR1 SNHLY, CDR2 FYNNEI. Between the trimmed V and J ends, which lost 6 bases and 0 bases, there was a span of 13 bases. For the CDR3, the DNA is TGTGCCAGCAGCCTGGAGGGACAAAGCACAGATACGCAGTATTTT. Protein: CASSLEGQSTDTQYF.

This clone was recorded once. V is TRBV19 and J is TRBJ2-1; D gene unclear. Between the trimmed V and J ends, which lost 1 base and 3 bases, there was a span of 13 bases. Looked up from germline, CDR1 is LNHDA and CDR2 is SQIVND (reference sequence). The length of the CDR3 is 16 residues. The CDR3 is CASSIGRQGNYNEQFF. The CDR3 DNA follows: TGTGCCAGTAGTATAGGAAGACAAGGAAACTACAATGAGCAGTTCTTC.

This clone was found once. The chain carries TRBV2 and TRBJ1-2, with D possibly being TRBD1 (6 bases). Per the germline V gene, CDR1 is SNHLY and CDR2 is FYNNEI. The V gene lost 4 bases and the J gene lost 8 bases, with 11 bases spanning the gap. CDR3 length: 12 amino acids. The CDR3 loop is CASSGGGAGYTF. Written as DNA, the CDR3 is TGTGCCAGCAGTGGAGGGGGAGCCGGCTACACCTTC.